This T cell receptor (beta chain) was sequenced during a study of identical twins (dated by TCRdb to the mid-2010s). For the wider study: To test whether fetal clonotypes persist, this study deep-sequenced TCR alpha and beta repertoires from monozygotic twins, from unrelated adults of various ages, and from cord blood. Replicate twin experiments were performed at different times using different library preparation protocols to rule out contamination.

The CDR3 holds 14 amino acids from the cysteine to the phenylalanine. Of all the DNA, just the CDR3 is kept, 42 bases in frame from base 1. CDR1 PRHDT and CDR2 FYEKMQ were looked up in the germline V gene (reference sequence). V is pruned by 3 bases and J by 7 bases, leaving 5 bases of the junction without a gene match. Library construction relied on 5' RACE. Sequencing relied on an Illumina HiSeq 2000. A universal primer binding site was introduced by template switching, and a unique molecular identifier was present in the final cDNA, enabling accurate counting of TCR cDNA molecules. Specific primers in the conserved constant-segment region were used to synthesize first-strand cDNA for TCR alpha and beta chains. To control for contamination, every cDNA library carried two barcodes: a SMART-Mk sample barcode plus Illumina barcodes. TruSeq adapter sequences along with Illumina sample barcodes were introduced in two successive PCR steps. The Illumina HiSeq platform was used with custom primers to sequence TCR alpha and beta cDNA libraries. Per the authors' processing: MiGEC processed the raw reads to extract unique molecular identifiers, while MiXCR was used to determine the CDR3 positions. For each individual, recombination models were inferred using an EM algorithm with the repgenHMM and IGoR tools. Shared clonotype analysis was performed with the tcR package in R, normalizing sharing by the product of cloneset sizes. To study raw recombination without the effects of thymic and clonal selection, out-of-frame nonproductive sequences were analyzed. In TCRdb, the public reads were trimmed at Q25 with fastp and aligned with MiXCR, with productive beta chains retained. Rows with one shared CDR3 protein collapse into an entry with the most common genes and DNA. These V and J calls are TCRdb output, not the study's own analysis. The sample records about 900,000 distinct CDR3 sequences, around 12% of which are singletons. Roughly 1.6% of the sample comes from the top ten.

There are a few counts of this clonotype. The target of this receptor is not known. No much larger clonotype is one base removed from it; base qualities were not supplied. Every donor was a healthy Caucasian. Three pairs of female monozygotic twins, all aged about 18 to 30 years, made up the twin cohort. Peripheral blood mononuclear cells were the source from which RNA for the TCR libraries was isolated. General findings and caveats noted by the study authors: Zero-insertion analyses could be partly confounded by invariant T cells such as MAIT and iNKT, although diverse VJ usage argued against such confounding for most clonotypes. The excess sharing between twins in beta out-of-frame sequences was weaker because fewer shared sequences reduced the signal-to-noise ratio. Compared with coincidental sharing between unrelated individuals, out-of-frame TCR alpha sequences shared between twins showed an excess of sequences with low generation probability. Because the same donors could not be followed over many years, the conclusions relied on cross-sectional statistical analysis. Abundant cord blood beta clonotypes carried fewer insertions; young adult naive repertoires showed a weaker similar trend, while memory repertoires showed none. Recombination models systematically underestimated out-of-frame TCR alpha sharing in monozygotic twins but agreed with sharing between unrelated individuals.

These data also formed part of another study, on yellow fever vaccine responses in identical twins. The other study reports the following: The T cell response to vaccination in identical twins was reported by the authors to appear partly convergent and partly personalized. In the study, vaccine-responding T cell clones were precisely tracked in identical twins.

This receptor was obtained from a woman between 18 and 29 years old in good health. This chain joins TRBV13 to TRBJ2-2, and TRBD2 matches 7 of the central bases. Sequencing used PBMCs. This receptor has the CDR3 CASSLREKGGELFF. The nucleotide sequence is TGTGCCAGCAGCTTGCGGGAGAAGGGCGGGGAGCTGTTTTTT.